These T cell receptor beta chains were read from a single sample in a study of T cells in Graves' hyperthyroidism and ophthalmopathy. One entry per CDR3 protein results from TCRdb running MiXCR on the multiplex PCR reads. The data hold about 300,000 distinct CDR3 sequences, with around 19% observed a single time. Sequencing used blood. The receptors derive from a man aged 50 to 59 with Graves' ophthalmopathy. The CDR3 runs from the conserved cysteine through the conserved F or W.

CDR3 protein: CAITRKEDTEAFF
J gene: TRBJ1-1
V gene: TRBV10-3

CDR3 protein: CSVELQETQYF
J gene: TRBJ2-5
V gene: TRBV29-1

CDR3 protein: CASSPRLAGEPYQETQYF
J gene: TRBJ2-5
V gene: TRBV9

CDR3 protein: CASSEGEREGPYEQFF
J gene: TRBJ2-1
V gene: TRBV2

CDR3 protein: CSAKQGGKGYTF
J gene: TRBJ1-2
V gene: TRBV20-1

CDR3 protein: CATHRGNNQPQHF
J gene: TRBJ1-5
V gene: TRBV28

CDR3 protein: CASSFPRQDTEAFF
J gene: TRBJ1-1
V gene: TRBV28

CDR3 protein: CASSIYRQSETQYF
J gene: TRBJ2-5
V gene: TRBV19

CDR3 protein: CASSLEDRSEAFF
J gene: TRBJ1-1
V gene: TRBV7-2

CDR3 protein: CASSAGTYEQYF
J gene: TRBJ2-7
V gene: TRBV27

CDR3 protein: CASSGVDSIAYEQYF
J gene: TRBJ2-7
V gene: TRBV2

CDR3 protein: CASSQVPRSTEAFF
J gene: TRBJ1-1
V gene: TRBV3-1

CDR3 protein: CASSLARDTDTQYF
J gene: TRBJ2-3
V gene: TRBV5-1

CDR3 protein: CATSDFVQGGEKLFF
J gene: TRBJ1-4
V gene: TRBV24-1

CDR3 protein: CASSQKGGLSSYNEQFF
J gene: TRBJ2-1
V gene: TRBV7-3

CDR3 protein: CSVLLAGKETQYF
J gene: TRBJ2-5
V gene: TRBV29-1

CDR3 protein: CASRGRVAGTYNAQFF
J gene: TRBJ2-1
V gene: TRBV6-1

CDR3 protein: CASKRGGRPGELFF
J gene: TRBJ2-2
V gene: TRBV6-1

CDR3 protein: CATSDTLQWDEQFF
J gene: TRBJ2-1
V gene: TRBV24-1

CDR3 protein: CASSVDPRGKGTGELFF
J gene: TRBJ2-2
V gene: TRBV9

CDR3 protein: CSALKPSGAYNEQFF
J gene: TRBJ2-1
V gene: TRBV20-1

CDR3 protein: CASSADGGQGQPQHF
J gene: TRBJ1-5
V gene: TRBV9

CDR3 protein: CASNKQADYGYTF
J gene: TRBJ1-2
V gene: TRBV6-1

CDR3 protein: CASSLGWGTGEQYF
J gene: TRBJ2-7
V gene: TRBV11-2

CDR3 protein: CASSLETGSSYNEQFF
J gene: TRBJ2-1
V gene: TRBV11-2

CDR3 protein: CASSPGHLETQYF
J gene: TRBJ2-5
V gene: TRBV5-6

CDR3 protein: CASSAEQGGTGELFF
J gene: TRBJ2-2
V gene: TRBV28

CDR3 protein: CASSVGQNNSPLHF
J gene: TRBJ1-6
V gene: TRBV9

CDR3 protein: CASSSPGTGTDTQYF
J gene: TRBJ2-3
V gene: TRBV11-2

CDR3 protein: CASSTTGTGLYEQYF
J gene: TRBJ2-7
V gene: TRBV7-9

CDR3 protein: CASRPGTGIDAYEQYF
J gene: TRBJ2-7
V gene: TRBV5-1

CDR3 protein: CASSLSDLLYNEQFF
J gene: TRBJ2-1
V gene: TRBV4-1

CDR3 protein: CASRVAGIGYEQYF
J gene: TRBJ2-7
V gene: TRBV2

CDR3 protein: CASSLSMYGELFF
J gene: TRBJ2-2
V gene: TRBV7-6

CDR3 protein: CASSHTGQGPKGGYTF
J gene: TRBJ1-2
V gene: TRBV4-1

CDR3 protein: CAWSVPAFSEKGLAGIETQYF
J gene: TRBJ2-5
V gene: TRBV30

CDR3 protein: CASSLPPGNEQYF
J gene: TRBJ2-7
V gene: TRBV28

CDR3 protein: CASSIGRSGGTQYF
J gene: TRBJ2-5
V gene: TRBV19